The clone carrying this TCR beta chain was observed a handful of times. Its antigen remains unknown. V lost 5 bases, J lost 5 bases, and 15 bases lay in between. Germline lookup yields CDR1 SGHDN and CDR2 FVKESK. This CDR3 has 14 amino acids. A single record per CDR3 protein comes from TCRdb applying MiXCR to the RT-PCR reads. This sample has about 500,000 distinct CDR3 sequences, with approximately 17% found just once. The record originates from a study of response to subunit inactivated influenza vaccine. Study observations and caveats: After each seasonal influenza vaccination, few new T cells are recruited, the authors suggested.

This receptor was identified in a man aged 50-75 years who received an inactivated influenza vaccine. The specimen comprised CD4+ T cells sorted from PBMCs, sampled less than 30 months after vaccination. The gene calls are TRBV14 and TRBJ2-5, with no clear D. CDR3 sequence: CASSFQGRVETQYF. CDR3 sequence (DNA): TGTGCCAGCAGCTTCCAAGGTCGAGTGGAGACCCAGTACTTC.